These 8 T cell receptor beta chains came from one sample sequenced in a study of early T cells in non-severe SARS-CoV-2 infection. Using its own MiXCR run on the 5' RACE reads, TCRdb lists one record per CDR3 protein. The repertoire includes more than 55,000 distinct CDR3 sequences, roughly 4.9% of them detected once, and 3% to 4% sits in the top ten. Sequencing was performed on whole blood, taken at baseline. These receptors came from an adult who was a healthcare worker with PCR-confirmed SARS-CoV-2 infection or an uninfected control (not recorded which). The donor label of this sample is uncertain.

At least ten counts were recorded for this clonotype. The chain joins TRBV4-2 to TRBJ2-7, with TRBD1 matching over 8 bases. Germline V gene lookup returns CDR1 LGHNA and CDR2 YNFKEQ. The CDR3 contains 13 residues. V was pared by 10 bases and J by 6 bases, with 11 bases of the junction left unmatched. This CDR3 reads CATRDRSDGEQYF. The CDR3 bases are TGTGCCACCCGGGACAGGTCGGACGGCGAGCAGTACTTC.

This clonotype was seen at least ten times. CDR3 DNA: TGTGCCAGCAGCATTGCTGGGGCCAACGTCCTGACTTTC. Amino acids: CASSIAGANVLTF. The chain carries TRBV5-4 and TRBJ2-6; D unclear. V lost 4 bases and J lost 2, with 4 bases in between. CDR3 size: 13 residues. Per germline, CDR1 SGHNT and CDR2 YYREEE (reference sequence).

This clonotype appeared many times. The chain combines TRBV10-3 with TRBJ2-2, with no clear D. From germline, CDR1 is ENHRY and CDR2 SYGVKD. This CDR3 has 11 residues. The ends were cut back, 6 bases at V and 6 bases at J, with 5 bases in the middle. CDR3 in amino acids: CAIRGSGELFF. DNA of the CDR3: TGTGCCATCAGGGGGTCCGGGGAGCTGTTTTTT.

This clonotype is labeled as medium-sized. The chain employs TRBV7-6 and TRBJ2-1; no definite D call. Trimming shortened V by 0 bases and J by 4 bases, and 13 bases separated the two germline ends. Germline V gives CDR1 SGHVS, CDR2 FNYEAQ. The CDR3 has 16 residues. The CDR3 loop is CASSLAGPTTYNEQFF. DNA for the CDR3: TGTGCCAGCAGCTTAGCGGGTCCGACAACTTACAATGAGCAGTTCTTC.

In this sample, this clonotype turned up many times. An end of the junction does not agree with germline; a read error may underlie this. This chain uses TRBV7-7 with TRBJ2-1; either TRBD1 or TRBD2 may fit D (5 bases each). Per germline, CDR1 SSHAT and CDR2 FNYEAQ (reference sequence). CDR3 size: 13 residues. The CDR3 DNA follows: TGTGCTAGCAGCACCGGGGCTAACAATGAGCAGTTCTTC. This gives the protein CASSTGANNEQFF.

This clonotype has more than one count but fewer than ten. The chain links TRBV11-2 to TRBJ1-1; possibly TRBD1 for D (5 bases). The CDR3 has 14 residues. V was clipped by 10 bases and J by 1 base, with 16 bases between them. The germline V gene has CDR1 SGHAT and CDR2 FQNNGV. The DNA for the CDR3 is TGTGCCACCTATTCTTCAGACAGGAACACTGAAGCTTTCTTT. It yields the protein CATYSSDRNTEAFF.

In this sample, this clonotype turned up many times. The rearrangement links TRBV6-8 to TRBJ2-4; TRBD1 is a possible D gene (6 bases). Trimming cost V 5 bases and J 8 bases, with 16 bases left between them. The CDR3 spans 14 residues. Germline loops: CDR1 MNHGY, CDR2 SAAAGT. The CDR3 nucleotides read TGTGCCAGCAGTCCCGAGGGGGAATGGGACATTCAGTACTTC. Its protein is CASSPEGEWDIQYF.

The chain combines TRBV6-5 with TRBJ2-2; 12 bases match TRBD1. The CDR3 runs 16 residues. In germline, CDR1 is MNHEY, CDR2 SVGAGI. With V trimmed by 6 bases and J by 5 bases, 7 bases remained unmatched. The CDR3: CASRTGTGGRTGELFF. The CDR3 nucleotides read TGTGCCAGCAGAACTGGGACAGGGGGCCGAACCGGGGAGCTGTTTTTT.